This T cell receptor (beta chain) emerged from a study of cytomegalovirus exposure and HLA in healthy donors. Trimming cost V 4 bases and J 0 bases, with 8 bases left between them. CDR1 is SGHRS and CDR2 is YFSETQ in the germline V gene. The CDR3 runs to 13 residues. 13 Jbeta primers and 60 Vbeta primers were used for the PCR. Generated by immunoSEQ multiplex PCR, the TCRdb table keeps only in-frame clones and is missing some. The data contain approximately 220,000 clones, more than 65% of them singletons. Findings of the study overall: Roughly uniform sequencing depth across donors was assumed, possibly incorrectly.

Worth noting for this clone: As yet, its antigen is unknown.

Material: PBMCs. The sequence was collected from a man between 18 and 35 years old in good health and CMV-seronegative. J is TRBJ2-7 and V is TRBV5-1; D not resolved. The CDR3: CASSQRSSYEQYF. DNA of the CDR3: TGCGCCAGCAGCCAGAGGAGCTCCTACGAGCAGTACTTC.